The clone carrying this T cell receptor (beta chain) was recorded at least ten times. Its antigen is not identified. The data are from a study of T-cell reconstitution after alpha-beta-depleted transplantation in children. Overall study results and limits: Surviving recipient cells, namely T cells and thymic progenitors, were the source of high day-60 TCRbeta diversity in some patients.

Preparation of the TCRbeta library used unique molecular identifiers. TCRdb reprocessed the PCR reads via MiXCR and lists one record per CDR3 protein. The table has 95,000 to 150,000 distinct CDR3 sequences, 23% seen once; the top ten hold 10% to 13%. Trimming removed 1 base from V and 3 bases from J, with 11 bases in between. The length of the CDR3 is 14 residues. In germline, CDR1 is DFQATT, CDR2 SNEGSKA (reference sequence). The sequence was collected from a male patient under 10 years old who had a stem cell transplant for chronic granulomatous disease, so the T cells may come from the graft donor. V usage is TRBV20-1 and J usage is TRBJ2-3; possible D gene TRBD2, 6 bases. The sequences come from PBMCs, mostly from graft donor cells, collected 180 days after TCRalphabeta/CD19-depleted stem cell transplant. CDR3 nucleotide sequence: TGCAGTGCTAGAGTCCCGGGAGTGACAGATACGCAGTATTTT. Translating gives CSARVPGVTDTQYF.